This T cell receptor (beta chain) came from a study of early T cells in non-severe SARS-CoV-2 infection. On the study more broadly: Sequencing targeted bulk RNA from unsorted whole blood, leaving chains unpaired.

Study conclusions and caveats: VDJdb matching favored anti-spike CD8 responses, missing private and CD4 specificities.

A word on this clonotype: Antigen: not known. A much larger clone is a single base away; this may be a read error.

In the library, individual cDNA molecules carried attached unique molecular identifiers. TCRdb analysed the 5' RACE reads with MiXCR anew, one entry per CDR3 protein. The table shows tens of thousands of distinct CDR3 sequences, with under 6% occurring only once. This CDR3 has 16 residues. V lost 2 bases to trimming and J lost 9 bases, with 19 bases between them. This receptor was identified in an adult who was a healthcare worker with PCR-confirmed SARS-CoV-2 infection or an uninfected control (not recorded which). Sequencing was done on a sample of whole blood. The gene calls are TRBV12-3 or TRBV12-4 and TRBJ2-2; D is perhaps TRBD1 or TRBD2 (6 bases each). The CDR3 region has the DNA TGTGCCAGCAGTTTAAGGGGGGCAGGTGGCCCCAGGGAGCTGTTTTTT. This translates into CASSLRGAGGPRELFF.